This T cell receptor (beta chain) was profiled in a study of graft-versus-host responses after intestinal transplantation. Lamina propria and intraepithelial lymphocytes were released by processing graft tissue. A few counts support this clone. Its specificity is unknown. Sequenced by immunoSEQ multiplex PCR; TCRdb stores in-frame clones only, minus some. The sample has about 15,000 clones, 74% seen once; the top ten hold roughly 3%. Whole-study results and caveats: Detection of GvH clones occurred in recipient marrow, and some had their first appearance in ileum or blood.

Trimming left V 3 bases short and J 6 bases short, with 16 bases between. Germline lookup yields CDR1 MRHNA and CDR2 SNTAGT. This CDR3 is built from 15 residues. The rearrangement uses TRBV6-4 and TRBJ2-3, with D maybe TRBD1 (5 bases). Source: ileum tissue, taken 14 days after transplant. This sequence originates from a human patient who received an intestinal transplant, so some T cells may come from the graft donor. The CDR3 bases are TGTGCCAGCAGTGAGTTTGGGGCAGAGGTTGATACGCAGTATTTT. It specifies CASSEFGAEVDTQYF.